These 17 T cell receptor beta chains were sequenced from one sample in a study of low-dose radiotherapy and immunotherapy resistance in tumors. Noted time point: before trial treatment. First-strand cDNA used TRAV- and TRBV-specific primers, covering alpha and beta chains. TCRs were put through 15 to 25 PCR cycles of amplification with Phusion. A constant-region primer and the V-primer adapter served as the primer pair. TCRdb used MiXCR to reprocess the reads, holding one entry per CDR3 protein. This sample has 60,000 to 75,000 distinct CDR3 sequences, with about 25% found just once. The material was PBMCs, obtained before treatment. The receptors were sampled from a male donor with rectosigmoid adenocarcinoma.

V usage is TRBV19 and J usage is TRBJ2-7; D is perhaps TRBD1 (5 bases). The CDR3 has 13 amino acids. The V gene lost 0 bases and the J gene lost 3 bases, with 6 bases spanning the gap. Germline CDR1 LNHDA, CDR2 SQIVND (reference sequence). CDR3 loop: CASSIETDYEQYF. The CDR3 nucleotides read TGTGCCAGTAGTATAGAGACAGACTACGAGCAGTACTTC.

The table lists this clonotype with many counts. The V and J genes are TRBV7-2 and TRBJ1-2; 10 nucleotides match TRBD1. In germline, CDR1 is SGHTA, CDR2 FQGNSA. V lost 5 bases and J lost 8; bases outside the gene matches: 5. The CDR3 runs to 13 residues. The CDR3 loop is CASSGDRGAGYTF. CDR3 in DNA: TGTGCCAGCAGCGGGGACAGGGGAGCGGGCTACACCTTC.

This clonotype was observed many times. This rearrangement joins TRBV2 to TRBJ2-1; either TRBD1 or TRBD2 may fit D (6 bases each). The CDR3 extends over 14 amino acids. CDR1 SNHLY and CDR2 FYNNEI come from the germline V gene. The V end lost 6 bases, the J end lost 9 bases, and 18 bases lay between the germline ends. This chain's CDR3 is CASRGGRERGEQFF. The CDR3 DNA reads as TGTGCCAGCAGGGGGGGCCGGGAGCGAGGTGAGCAGTTCTTC.

V gene TRBV18 combines with J gene TRBJ2-7, with a weak D call TRBD2 (5 bases). Germline V gives CDR1 KGHSH, CDR2 LQKENI. The CDR3 loop spans 14 amino acids. The V end was cut by 3 bases, the J end by 3 bases, with 12 bases between. The CDR3 is CASSPAQRNYEQYF. Written as DNA, the CDR3 is TGTGCCAGCTCACCGGCGCAGCGGAACTACGAGCAGTACTTC. The full variable domain, in which reference TRBV18 and TRBJ2-7 provide the parts outside the CDR3, is NAGVMQNPRHLVRRRGQEARLRCSPMKGHSHVYWYRQLPEEGLKFMVYLQKENIIDESGMPKERFSAEFPKEGPSILRIQQVVRGDSAAYFCASSPAQRNYEQYFGPGTRLTVT.

This clonotype appeared many times. The chain combines TRBV6-2 or TRBV6-3 with TRBJ2-3; D unclear. Trimming shortened V by 6 bases and J by 8 bases, and 15 bases separated the two germline ends. This CDR3 comprises 13 residues. The V gene's germline CDR1 is MNHEY and CDR2 SVGEGT. CDR3 sequence reads: CASSPSAKTTQYF. DNA of the CDR3: TGTGCCAGCAGCCCCTCCGCTAAAACTACGCAGTATTTT.

This chain connects TRBV13 to TRBJ2-7; TRBD2 matches at 8 bases. V shed 4 bases, J shed 6 bases, and the junction held 8 bases outside the gene matches. The germline CDR1 and CDR2 sequences are PRHDT and FYEKMQ (reference sequence). The CDR3 runs 14 residues. CDR3 DNA sequence: TGTGCCAGCAGCTGGCCGGGACTAGGGGTCGAGCAGTACTTC. This translates into CASSWPGLGVEQYF.

With respect to this clonotype: A far larger clone is just one base off, so this is likely a read error. The chain joins TRBV7-2 to TRBJ2-1, with D unresolved. The CDR3 is made up of 12 amino acids. Germline V CDR1 and CDR2: SGHTA, FQGNSA. Trimming stripped 4 bases from V and 10 bases from J, with 11 bases between. The CDR3: CASSYSSYEQFF. Here the CDR3 DNA reads TGTGCCAGCAGCTATAGCTCCTACGAGCAGTTCTTC.

This clonotype has ten or more counts. The chain couples TRBV6-2 or TRBV6-3 to TRBJ2-1; TRBD1 matches 9 bases. Losses at the gene ends were 0 bases for V and 7 bases for J; bases not matched to a gene: 10. Germline V lookup: CDR1 MNHEY, CDR2 SVGEGT. This CDR3 is 17 amino acids long. CDR3 in amino acids: CASSYSVTRTGANEQFF. The CDR3 bases are TGTGCCAGCAGTTACTCGGTTACTAGGACAGGGGCAAATGAGCAGTTCTTC.

V usage is TRBV20-1 and J usage is TRBJ1-4; D gene unclear. Trimming removed 3 bases at V and 8 bases at J, with 13 bases between. This CDR3 has 13 residues. Germline lookup yields CDR1 DFQATT and CDR2 SNEGSKA (reference sequence). This chain's CDR3 is CSARRGVREKLFF. The CDR3 bases are TGCAGTGCTAGGCGCGGGGTTCGAGAAAAACTGTTTTTT.

In this sample, this clonotype turned up many times. The V gene is TRBV5-1, the J gene TRBJ1-1; weak D call: TRBD1 (6 bases). Germline CDR1 is SGHRS and CDR2 is YFSETQ. The V gene lost 1 base and the J gene lost 1 base, with 11 bases spanning the gap. The CDR3 sequence is 15 residues long. CDR3 bases: TGCGCCAGCAGCTTGAGAACAGGGACGAACACTGAAGCTTTCTTT. This codes for CASSLRTGTNTEAFF.

This clonotype was detected ten times or more. The rearrangement uses TRBV11-2 and TRBJ2-2; D is tentatively TRBD1 or TRBD2 (5 bases each). The V end was cut by 7 bases, the J end by 1 base, with 13 bases between. Germline V gene lookup returns CDR1 SGHAT and CDR2 FQNNGV. The CDR3 is 15 residues long. The CDR3 DNA reads as TGTGCCAGCACCGAGGGGTTATGGAACACCGGGGAGCTGTTTTTT. Its translation: CASTEGLWNTGELFF.

For this clonotype: The DNA is omitted, as the CDR3 cannot be located on it reliably, and the CDR3 follows TCRdb's listing. This chain uses TRBV5-3 with TRBJ2-7; no check of the table's D call, TRBD1, against the DNA was made. TRBV5-3 is sorted into the ORF group, with uncertain function. The CDR3 numbers 20 amino acids, ends counted. CDR3 sequence reads: CASSFYICSARETVDYEQYF.

This clonotype showed up many times. J is TRBJ1-5 and V is TRBV3-1, with 7 bases matching TRBD1. In germline, CDR1 is LGHDT, CDR2 YNNKEL (reference sequence). Losses at the gene ends were 1 base for V and 9 bases for J; bases not matched to a gene: 9. This CDR3 has 15 residues. CDR3 DNA sequence: TGTGCCAGCAGCCAAGGACAGGGCGGTCTGGGGCCCCAGCATTTT. This translates into CASSQGQGGLGPQHF.

This clonotype was picked up many times. V gene TRBV7-2 combines with J gene TRBJ2-3, with 7 bases aligning to TRBD1. Trimming cost V 2 bases and J 0 bases; bases outside gene matches: 8. The CDR3 sequence is 17 residues long. Germline V gene lookup returns CDR1 SGHTA and CDR2 FQGNSA. The CDR3: CASSLSGQRISTDTQYF. In DNA, the CDR3 is TGTGCCAGCAGCTTATCGGGACAGAGGATTAGCACAGATACGCAGTATTTT.

The table lists this clonotype with many counts. The V call is TRBV7-9, the J call TRBJ2-7; D not resolved. Deletions cut 5 bases from V and 6 bases from J, with 17 bases between. The germline V gene encodes CDR1 SEHNR and CDR2 FQNEAQ (reference sequence). This CDR3 spans 14 amino acids. CDR3 sequence reads: CASSRPGGAREQYF. The CDR3 DNA is TGTGCCAGCAGCCGCCCCGGCGGAGCTCGCGAGCAGTACTTC.

This clonotype has ten or more counts. The chain has TRBV19 and TRBJ1-2; D gene unclear. Trimming removed 7 bases from V and 4 bases from J, with 16 bases in between. The CDR3 is 14 amino acids. Germline CDR1 and CDR2: LNHDA and SQIVND (reference sequence). CDR3 region: CASKAREVSYGYTF. The DNA for the CDR3 is TGTGCCAGTAAGGCCCGGGAGGTATCCTATGGCTACACCTTC.

This clonotype came up many times. The V and J genes are TRBV6-2 or TRBV6-3 and TRBJ1-5; D is uncertain. With 3 bases removed from V and 6 bases from J, the gap between germline ends came to 12 bases. Germline V gene lookup returns CDR1 MNHEY and CDR2 SVGEGT. The CDR3 consists of 14 residues. The CDR3 spells CASSYLGEGQPQHF. The CDR3 region has the DNA TGTGCCAGCAGTTATCTGGGAGAAGGTCAGCCCCAGCATTTT.